This record covers a single T cell receptor (beta chain). Only in-frame clones appear in the TCRdb table, and some are missing; sequencing was by immunoSEQ multiplex PCR. Of 3,000 to 4,000 clones in the sample, roughly two thirds were seen once. This sample is part of a study of graft-versus-host responses after intestinal transplantation. The CDR3 extends over 16 amino acids. The V and J ends lost 4 bases and 3 bases, in that order; junction bases with no gene match: 11. The germline V gene has CDR1 MNHNS and CDR2 SASEGT. Intraepithelial and lamina propria lymphocytes were released after the graft tissue was processed.

Sequencing used ileum tissue, obtained approximately 960 days after intestinal transplantation. This TCR came from a human patient who received an intestinal transplant, so some T cells may come from the graft donor. This rearrangement joins TRBV6-1 to TRBJ2-7, with 8 positions matching TRBD1. The CDR3 sequence: CASSAPAQGANYEQYF. The CDR3 DNA sequence: TGTGCCAGCAGTGCTCCCGCCCAGGGGGCCAACTACGAGCAGTACTTC.